This TCR beta chain was captured by sequencing in a study of radiotherapy plus CTLA-4 blockade in lung cancer. Lung cancer patients with chemo-refractory metastatic non-small-cell disease were given focal radiation plus CTLA-4 blockade with ipilimumab. Study results and limitations: Radiotherapy plus ipilimumab was followed by expansion in blood of tumor-derived TCR clones. Best predicting response, reportedly, were early blood T cell clone dynamics, with interferon-beta.

Only in-frame clones appear in the TCRdb table, and some are missing; sequencing was by immunoSEQ multiplex PCR. The data hold roughly 120,000 clones, with just under 80% observed a single time. Trimming stripped 0 bases from V and 8 bases from J, with 10 bases between. This CDR3 is 13 amino acids long. The germline V gene encodes CDR1 SGHRS and CDR2 YFSETQ. Comment on this clone: What it binds is unknown.

The gene calls are TRBV5-1 and TRBJ2-3; no definite D call. Specimen: peripheral blood, collected from a patient treated with radiotherapy plus ipilimumab. This clonotype originated in a human donor with non-small cell lung cancer who had a partial response to radiotherapy plus ipilimumab. The chain's CDR3 is CASSLDSPITQYF. DNA of the CDR3: TGCGCCAGCAGCTTGGACAGTCCTATTACGCAGTATTTT.